This TCR beta chain was obtained from a study of ipilimumab plus nivolumab after autologous stem cell transplantation. TCRdb's table, derived via immunoSEQ multiplex PCR, lists solely in-frame clones and lacks some. Of some 43,000 clones in the sample, 88% were seen once. The length of the CDR3 is 13 residues. The ends were cut back, 7 bases at V and 2 bases at J, with 15 bases in the middle. Per germline, CDR1 SQVTM and CDR2 ANQGSEA. The receptor was isolated from a male donor with multiple myeloma. The chain carries TRBV29-1 and TRBJ2-7; maybe TRBD1 (6 bases). Sequencing was performed on PBMCs, taken in a trial of ipilimumab plus nivolumab as post-transplant consolidation. CDR3 coding DNA: TGCAGCGCCAGGGGCCCCGGGGCCTACGAGCAGTACTTC. This translates into CSARGPGAYEQYF.